The 2 T cell receptor beta chains in this list originate from one sample, sequenced in a study of blood T cell repertoires in COVID-19. The method was immunoSEQ multiplex PCR; TCRdb's version includes in-frame clones alone and lacks a portion of them. The data show approximately 400,000 clones, about 89% seen once. Sequencing was carried out using peripheral blood. The source of these receptors is a man between 40 and 49 years old with acute or convalescent COVID-19.

The CDR3: CASSQEAIVSSYGYTF. CDR3 sequence (DNA): TGTGCCAGCAGCCAAGAAGCGATTGTGTCCAGCTATGGCTACACCTTC. This chain links TRBV3-1 (or the pseudogene TRBV3-2) with TRBJ1-2; D not certain. Trimming cost V 0 bases and J 4 bases, with 15 bases left between them. This CDR3 region has 16 residues. The germline CDR1 and CDR2 sequences are LGHDT and YNNKEL (reference sequence).

The DNA of the CDR3 is TGCGCCAGCAGGACAGGGAATGAAAAACTGTTTTTT. Its translation: CASRTGNEKLFF. This chain joins TRBV10-1 and TRBJ1-4; TRBD1 matches at 7 bases. With V trimmed by 6 bases and J by 5 bases, 0 bases remained unmatched. CDR3 size: 12 residues. Germline V CDR1 and CDR2: WNHNN, SYGVQD (reference sequence).